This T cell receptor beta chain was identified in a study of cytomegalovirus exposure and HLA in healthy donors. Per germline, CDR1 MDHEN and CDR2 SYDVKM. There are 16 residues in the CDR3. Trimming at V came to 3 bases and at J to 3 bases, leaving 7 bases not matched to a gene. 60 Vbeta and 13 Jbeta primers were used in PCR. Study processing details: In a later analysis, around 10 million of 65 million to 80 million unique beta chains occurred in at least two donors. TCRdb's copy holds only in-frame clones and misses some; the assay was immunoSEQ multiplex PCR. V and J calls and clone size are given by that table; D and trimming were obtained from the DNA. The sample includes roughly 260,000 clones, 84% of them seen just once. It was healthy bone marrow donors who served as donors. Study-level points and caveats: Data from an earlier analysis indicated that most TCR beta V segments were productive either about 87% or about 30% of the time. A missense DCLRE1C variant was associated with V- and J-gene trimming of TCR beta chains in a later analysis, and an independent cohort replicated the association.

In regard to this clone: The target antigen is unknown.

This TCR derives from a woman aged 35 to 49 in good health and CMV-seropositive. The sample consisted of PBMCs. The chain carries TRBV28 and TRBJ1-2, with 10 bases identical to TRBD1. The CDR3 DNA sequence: TGTGCCAGCAGTTTCCTTAGGACAGGGGGTGACTATGGCTACACCTTC. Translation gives CASSFLRTGGDYGYTF.